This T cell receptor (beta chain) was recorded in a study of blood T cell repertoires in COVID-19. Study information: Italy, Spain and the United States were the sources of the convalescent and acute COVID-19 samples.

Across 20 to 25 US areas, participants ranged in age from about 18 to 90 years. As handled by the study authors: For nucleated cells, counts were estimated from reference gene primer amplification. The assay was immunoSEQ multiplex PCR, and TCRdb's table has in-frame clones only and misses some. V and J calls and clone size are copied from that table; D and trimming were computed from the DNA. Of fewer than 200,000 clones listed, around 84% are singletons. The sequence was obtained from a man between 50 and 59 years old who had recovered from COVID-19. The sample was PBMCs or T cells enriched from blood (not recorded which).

CDR3 sequence reads: CASSYTGVGNQPQHF. As DNA, the CDR3 is TGTGCCAGCAGTTATACAGGGGTTGGCAATCAGCCCCAGCATTTT. The chain recombines TRBV6-2 or TRBV6-3 with TRBJ1-5; 7 positions match TRBD1. V shed 3 bases, J shed 2 bases, and the junction held 4 bases outside the gene matches. Germline CDR1 reads MNHEY; CDR2 reads SVGEGT. This CDR3 has 15 amino acids.